The 3 T cell receptor beta chains listed next were all sequenced from one sample in a study of blood T cell repertoires in COVID-19. Some clones are missing from TCRdb's copy, which holds only in-frame ones; the method was immunoSEQ multiplex PCR. The table records 350,000 to 450,000 clones, approximately 91% of them present only once. The sequencing input was peripheral blood. The receptors were gathered from a woman in her thirties or forties with COVID-19, enrolled during active disease.

The rearrangement uses TRBV5-4 and TRBJ2-7; TRBD2 matches 9 bases. V shed 0 bases, J shed 5 bases, and the junction held 6 bases outside the gene matches. This CDR3 is built from 15 residues. Germline loops: CDR1 SGHNT, CDR2 YYREEE (reference sequence). The CDR3 nucleotides read TGTGCCAGCAGCTTGGACGCGGGGGGGTCCCACGAGCAGTACTTC. It yields the protein CASSLDAGGSHEQYF.

This chain connects TRBV6-5 to TRBJ2-1, with TRBD2 as a possible D gene (5 bases). Trimming removed 5 bases at V and 9 bases at J, with 11 bases between. This CDR3 region has 12 residues. Germline assignment: CDR1 MNHEY and CDR2 SVGAGI. Here the CDR3 DNA reads TGTGCCAGCAGTCCCGGGGTCTTTGAGCAGTTCTTC. Amino acid sequence: CASSPGVFEQFF.

In regard to this clone: At one of its ends the junction is not consistent with the germline gene, which may arise from a read error. This sequence joins TRBV7-7 and TRBJ1-6, with 7 bases fitting TRBD1. The CDR3 consists of 13 residues. Germline V CDR1 and CDR2: SSHAT, FNYEAQ (reference sequence). CDR3 DNA sequence: TGTGCTAGCAGCTTGGACAGGAATTCACCCCTCCACTTT. The encoded protein is CASSLDRNSPLHF.